The present TCR beta chain was sequenced within a study of blood T cell repertoires in COVID-19. At the level of the study: The samples span acute and convalescent COVID-19 from the United States, Italy and Spain. The cDNA or gDNA used as material had been derived from T cells, B-cell-depleted T cells, or PBMCs.

V was shortened by 5 bases and J by 3 bases, with 23 bases between the two germline ends. Germline CDR1 and CDR2: GTSNPN and SVGIG (reference sequence). This CDR3 has 17 amino acids. Under the authors' procedure: Nucleated cell number was recorded as an estimate derived from reference gene primer amplification. Sequencing used immunoSEQ multiplex PCR; TCRdb keeps in-frame clones, though not all of them. V, J and clone size derive from that table, while D and trimming were established from the DNA sequence. The table lists about 290,000 clones, approximately 88% of them singletons, with approximately 1.5% in the top ten. The participants were between about 18 and 90 years old and came from 24 US areas.

The V and J genes are TRBV30 and TRBJ2-1; maybe TRBD2 (6 bases). The receptor comes from a woman aged 40 to 49 who had recovered from COVID-19. Material: PBMCs or T cells enriched from blood (not recorded which). CDR3 nucleotides: TGTGCCTGGGGGCGGGGTGACGGGAGACAAAACTACAATGAGCAGTTCTTC. As protein: CAWGRGDGRQNYNEQFF.